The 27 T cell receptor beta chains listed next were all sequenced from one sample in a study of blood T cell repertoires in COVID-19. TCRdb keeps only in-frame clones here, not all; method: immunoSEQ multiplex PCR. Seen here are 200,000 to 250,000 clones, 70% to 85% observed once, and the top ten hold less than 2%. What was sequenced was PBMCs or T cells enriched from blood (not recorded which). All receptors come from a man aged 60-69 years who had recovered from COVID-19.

The CDR3 DNA reads TGTGCCAGCAGCTCCACCACGGCAGGGGTGGGCACAGATACGCAGTATTTT. Translating it yields CASSSTTAGVGTDTQYF. The chain combines TRBV11-3 with TRBJ2-3, with D perhaps TRBD1 (6 bases). Germline assignment: CDR1 SGHNT and CDR2 YENEEA. This CDR3 region has 17 residues. Trimming cost V 4 bases and J 1 base, with 18 bases left between them.

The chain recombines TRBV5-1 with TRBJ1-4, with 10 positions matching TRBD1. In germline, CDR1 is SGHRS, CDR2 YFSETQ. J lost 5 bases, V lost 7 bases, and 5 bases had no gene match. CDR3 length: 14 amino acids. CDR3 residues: CASGTGALNEKLFF. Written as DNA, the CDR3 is TGCGCCAGCGGGACAGGGGCCCTCAATGAAAAACTGTTTTTT.

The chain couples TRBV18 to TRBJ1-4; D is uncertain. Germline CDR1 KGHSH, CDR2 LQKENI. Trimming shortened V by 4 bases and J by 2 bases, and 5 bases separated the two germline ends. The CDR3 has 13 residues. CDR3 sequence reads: CASSQRTNEKLFF. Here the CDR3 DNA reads TGTGCCAGCTCACAGCGGACTAATGAAAAACTGTTTTTT.

The CDR3 DNA reads as TGTGCCAGCAGCAAAGGAACCAGGGGGAAATTATACGAGCAGTACTTC. This sequence encodes CASSKGTRGKLYEQYF. The chain joins TRBV21-1 to TRBJ2-7; the D call of TRBD1 is as the table states it, not checked on the DNA. TRBV21-1 corresponds to a pseudogene. CDR3 size: 16 residues.

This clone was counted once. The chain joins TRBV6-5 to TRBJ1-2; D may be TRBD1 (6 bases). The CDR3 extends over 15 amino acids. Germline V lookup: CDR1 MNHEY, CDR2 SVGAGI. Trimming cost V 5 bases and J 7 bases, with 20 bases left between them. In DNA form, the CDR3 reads TGTGCCAGCAGTCGCAAACCACAGGGTTTAATTGGCTACACCTTC. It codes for CASSRKPQGLIGYTF.

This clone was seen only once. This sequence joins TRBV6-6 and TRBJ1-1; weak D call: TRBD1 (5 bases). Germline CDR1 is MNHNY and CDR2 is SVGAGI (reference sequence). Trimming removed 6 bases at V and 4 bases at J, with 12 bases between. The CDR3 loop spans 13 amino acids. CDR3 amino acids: CASREQEATEAFF. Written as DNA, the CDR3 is TGTGCCAGCAGAGAACAGGAAGCCACTGAAGCTTTCTTT.

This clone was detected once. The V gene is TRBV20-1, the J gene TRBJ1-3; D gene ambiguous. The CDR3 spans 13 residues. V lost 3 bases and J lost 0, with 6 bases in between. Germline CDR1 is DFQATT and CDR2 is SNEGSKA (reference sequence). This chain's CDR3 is CSASSVSGNTIYF. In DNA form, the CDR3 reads TGCAGTGCTAGTTCAGTCTCTGGAAACACCATATATTTT.

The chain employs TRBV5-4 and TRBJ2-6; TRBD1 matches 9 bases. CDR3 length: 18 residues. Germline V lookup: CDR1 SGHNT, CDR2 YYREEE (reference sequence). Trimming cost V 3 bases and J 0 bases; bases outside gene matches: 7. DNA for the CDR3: TGTGCCAGCAGCTCGGGACAGGGTTCCCACTCTGGGGCCAACGTCCTGACTTTC. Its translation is CASSSGQGSHSGANVLTF.

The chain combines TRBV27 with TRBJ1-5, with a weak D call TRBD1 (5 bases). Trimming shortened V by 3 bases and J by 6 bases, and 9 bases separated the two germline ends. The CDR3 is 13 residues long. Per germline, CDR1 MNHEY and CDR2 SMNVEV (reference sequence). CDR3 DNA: TGTGCCAGCAGTTTTGGGGGGACTCAGCCCCAGCATTTT. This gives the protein CASSFGGTQPQHF.

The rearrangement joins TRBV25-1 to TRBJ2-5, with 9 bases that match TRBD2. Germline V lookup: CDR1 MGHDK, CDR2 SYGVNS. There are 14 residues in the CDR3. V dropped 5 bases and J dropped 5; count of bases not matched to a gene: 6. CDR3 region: CASSSTSGMETQYF. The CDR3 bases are TGTGCCAGCAGTTCGACTAGCGGAATGGAGACCCAGTACTTC.

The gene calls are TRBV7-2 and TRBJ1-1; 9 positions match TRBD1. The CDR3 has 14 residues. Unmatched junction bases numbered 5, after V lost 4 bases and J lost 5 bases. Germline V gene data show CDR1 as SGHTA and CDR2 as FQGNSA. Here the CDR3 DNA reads TGTGCCAGCAGCTCACAGGGGGCGCGTACTGAAGCTTTCTTT. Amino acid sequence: CASSSQGARTEAFF.

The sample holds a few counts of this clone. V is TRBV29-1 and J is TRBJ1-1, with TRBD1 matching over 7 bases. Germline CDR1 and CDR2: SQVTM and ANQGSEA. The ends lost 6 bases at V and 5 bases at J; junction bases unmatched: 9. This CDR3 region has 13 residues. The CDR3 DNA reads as TGCAGCGTCCTCCTGACAGGGAGGACTGAAGCTTTCTTT. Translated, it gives CSVLLTGRTEAFF.

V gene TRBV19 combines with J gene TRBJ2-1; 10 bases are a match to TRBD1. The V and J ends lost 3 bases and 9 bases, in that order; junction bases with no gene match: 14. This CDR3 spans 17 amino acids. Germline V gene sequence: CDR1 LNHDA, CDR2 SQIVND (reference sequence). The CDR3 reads CASSMSVPGQGRGEQFF. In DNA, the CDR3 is TGTGCCAGTAGTATGAGCGTCCCGGGACAGGGGAGGGGTGAGCAGTTCTTC. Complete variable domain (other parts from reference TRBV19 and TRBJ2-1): DGGITQSPKYLFRKEGQNVTLSCEQNLNHDAMYWYRQDPGQGLRLIYYSQIVNDFQKGDIAEGYSVSREKKESFPLTVTSAQKNPTAFYLCASSMSVPGQGRGEQFFGPGTRLTVL.

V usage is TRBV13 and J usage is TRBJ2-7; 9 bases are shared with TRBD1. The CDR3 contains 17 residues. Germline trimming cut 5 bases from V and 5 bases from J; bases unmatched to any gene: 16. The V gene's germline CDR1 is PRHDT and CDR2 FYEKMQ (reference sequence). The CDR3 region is CASSPPPGTGKIDEQYF. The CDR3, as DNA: TGTGCCAGCAGCCCACCCCCCGGGACAGGGAAGATCGACGAGCAGTACTTC.

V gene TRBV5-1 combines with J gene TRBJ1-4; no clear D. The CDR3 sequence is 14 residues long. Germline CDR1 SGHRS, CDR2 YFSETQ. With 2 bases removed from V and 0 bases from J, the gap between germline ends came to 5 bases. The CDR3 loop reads CASSFGATNEKLFF. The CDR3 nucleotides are TGCGCCAGCAGCTTCGGTGCAACTAATGAAAAACTGTTTTTT. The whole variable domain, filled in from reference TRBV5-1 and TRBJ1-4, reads KAGVTQTPRYLIKTRGQQVTLSCSPISGHRSVSWYQQTPGQGLQFLFEYFSETQRNKGNFPGRFSGRQFSNSRSEMNVSTLELGDSALYLCASSFGATNEKLFFGSGTQLSVL.

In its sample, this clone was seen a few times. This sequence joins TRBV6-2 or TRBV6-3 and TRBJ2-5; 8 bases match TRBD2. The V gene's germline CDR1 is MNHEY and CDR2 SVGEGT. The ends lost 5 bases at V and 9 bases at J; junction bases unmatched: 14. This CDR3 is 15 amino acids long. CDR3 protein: CASSTSSGPPTAQYF. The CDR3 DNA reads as TGTGCCAGCAGTACATCTAGCGGGCCACCTACGGCCCAGTACTTC.

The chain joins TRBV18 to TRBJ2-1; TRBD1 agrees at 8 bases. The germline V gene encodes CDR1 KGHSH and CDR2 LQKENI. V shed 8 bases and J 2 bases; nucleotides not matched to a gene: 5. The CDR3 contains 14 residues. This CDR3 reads CASRRTGPYNEQFF. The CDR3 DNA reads TGTGCCAGCCGACGGACAGGGCCCTACAATGAGCAGTTCTTC.

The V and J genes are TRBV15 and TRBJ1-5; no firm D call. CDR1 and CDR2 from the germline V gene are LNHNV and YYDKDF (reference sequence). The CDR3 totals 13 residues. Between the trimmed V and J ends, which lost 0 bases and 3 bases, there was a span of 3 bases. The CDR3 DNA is TGTGCCACCAGCAGAGATTACAATCAGCCCCAGCATTTT. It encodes CATSRDYNQPQHF.

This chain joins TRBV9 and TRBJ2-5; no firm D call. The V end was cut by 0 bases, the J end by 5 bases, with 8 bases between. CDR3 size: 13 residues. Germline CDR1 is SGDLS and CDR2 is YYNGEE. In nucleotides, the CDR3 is TGTGCCAGCAGCGTAGCCAGTTTGGAGACCCAGTACTTC. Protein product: CASSVASLETQYF.

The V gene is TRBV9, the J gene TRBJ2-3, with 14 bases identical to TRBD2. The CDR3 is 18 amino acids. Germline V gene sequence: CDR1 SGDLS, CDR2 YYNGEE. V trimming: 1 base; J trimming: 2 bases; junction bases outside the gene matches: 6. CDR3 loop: CASSVRGLAGDYTDTQYF. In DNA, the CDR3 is TGTGCCAGCAGCGTAAGGGGACTAGCGGGGGACTACACAGATACGCAGTATTTT.

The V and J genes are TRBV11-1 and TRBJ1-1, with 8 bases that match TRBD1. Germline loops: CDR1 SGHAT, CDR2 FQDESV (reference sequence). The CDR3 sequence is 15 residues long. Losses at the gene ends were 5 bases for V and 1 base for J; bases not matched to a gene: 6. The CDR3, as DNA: TGTGCCAGCAGCGCCGGACAGGGAGGGAACACTGAAGCTTTCTTT. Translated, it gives CASSAGQGGNTEAFF. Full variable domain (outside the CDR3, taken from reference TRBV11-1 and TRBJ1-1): EAEVAQSPRYKITEKSQAVAFWCDPISGHATLYWYRQILGQGPELLVQFQDESVVDDSQLPKDRFSAERLKGVDSTLKIQPAELGDSAMYLCASSAGQGGNTEAFFGQGTRLTVV.

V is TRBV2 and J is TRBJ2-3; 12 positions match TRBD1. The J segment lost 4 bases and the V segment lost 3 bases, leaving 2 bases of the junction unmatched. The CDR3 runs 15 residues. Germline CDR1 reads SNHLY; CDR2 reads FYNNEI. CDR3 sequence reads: CASSEGQGASDTQYF. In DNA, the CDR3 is TGTGCCAGCAGTGAGGGACAGGGGGCTTCAGATACGCAGTATTTT.

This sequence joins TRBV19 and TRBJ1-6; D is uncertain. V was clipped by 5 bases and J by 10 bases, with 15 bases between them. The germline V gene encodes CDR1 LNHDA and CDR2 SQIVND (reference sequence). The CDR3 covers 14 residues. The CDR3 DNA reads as TGTGCCAGTAGTCCGATGTCCTCTACCTCACCCCTCCACTTT. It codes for CASSPMSSTSPLHF. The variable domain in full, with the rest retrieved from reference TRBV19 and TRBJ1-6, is DGGITQSPKYLFRKEGQNVTLSCEQNLNHDAMYWYRQDPGQGLRLIYYSQIVNDFQKGDIAEGYSVSREKKESFPLTVTSAQKNPTAFYLCASSPMSSTSPLHFGNGTRLTVT.

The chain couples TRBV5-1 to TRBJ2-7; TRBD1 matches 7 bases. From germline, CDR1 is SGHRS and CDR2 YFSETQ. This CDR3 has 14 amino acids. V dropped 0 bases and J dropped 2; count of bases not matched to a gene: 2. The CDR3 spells CASSLVGTAYEQYF. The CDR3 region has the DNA TGCGCCAGCAGCTTGGTGGGGACAGCCTACGAGCAGTACTTC.

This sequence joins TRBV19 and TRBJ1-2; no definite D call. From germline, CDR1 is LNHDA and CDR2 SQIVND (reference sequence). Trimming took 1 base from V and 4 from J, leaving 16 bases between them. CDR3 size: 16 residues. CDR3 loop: CASSIAPGEGIYGYTF. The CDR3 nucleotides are TGTGCCAGTAGTATAGCGCCGGGAGAAGGCATCTATGGCTACACCTTC.

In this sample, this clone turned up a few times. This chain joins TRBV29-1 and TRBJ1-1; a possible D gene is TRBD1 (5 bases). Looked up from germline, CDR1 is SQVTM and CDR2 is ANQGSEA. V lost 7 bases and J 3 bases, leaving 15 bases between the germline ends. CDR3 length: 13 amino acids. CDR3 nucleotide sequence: TGCAGCGGGACCCGCCGGGGGGACACTGAAGCTTTCTTT. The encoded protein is CSGTRRGDTEAFF.

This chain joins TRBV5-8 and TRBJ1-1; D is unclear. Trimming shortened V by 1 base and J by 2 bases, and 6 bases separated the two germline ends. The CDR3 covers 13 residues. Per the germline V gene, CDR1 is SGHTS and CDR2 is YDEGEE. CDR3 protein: CASSLSSNTEAFF. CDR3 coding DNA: TGTGCCAGCAGCTTGTCCAGTAACACTGAAGCTTTCTTT.